This passage covers 27 T cell receptor beta chains from one sample sequenced in a study of T-cell memory formation after mild COVID-19. Each CDR3 protein gets one entry after TCRdb re-called the 5' RACE reads with MiXCR. The profile covers approximately 290,000 distinct CDR3 sequences, with about 15% appearing a single time and 22% taken by the ten largest. The material sequenced was PBMCs or a T cell subset sorted from them (not recorded which). The receptors stem from a man aged 18 to 29 who had mild COVID-19 (a few samples of this study predate the infection). Cell type and time point are not known.

This clonotype has only a few counts. CDR3 sequence reads: CASSNSQGYEQYF. In nucleotides, the CDR3 is TGTGCCAGCTCAAACAGCCAGGGCTACGAGCAGTACTTC. J is TRBJ2-7 and V is TRBV18, with D tentatively TRBD1 (5 bases). Germline CDR1 and CDR2: KGHSH and LQKENI. The CDR3 is 13 residues long. Between the trimmed V and J ends, which lost 5 bases and 3 bases, there was a span of 11 bases.

In this sample, this clonotype turned up many times. The chain couples TRBV4-1 to TRBJ2-2; possibly TRBD1 for D (5 bases). The CDR3 sequence is 15 residues long. Trimming took off 1 base at V and 5 bases at J, with 11 bases between the two ends. Germline V gene lookup returns CDR1 MGHRA and CDR2 YSYEKL. CDR3 region: CASSQAAGLTGELFF. CDR3 DNA: TGCGCCAGCAGCCAAGCGGCAGGGCTGACCGGGGAGCTGTTTTTT.

This clonotype has a count of ten or more. The chain employs TRBV12-3 or TRBV12-4 and TRBJ2-3; no firm D call. This CDR3 is built from 12 residues. The V and J ends lost 6 bases and 1 base respectively, with 5 bases between them. CDR3 in amino acids: CASSFRTDTQYF. In DNA, the CDR3 is TGTGCCAGCAGCTTCCGCACAGATACGCAGTATTTT.

This clonotype was detected only a few times. This chain connects TRBV9 to TRBJ2-6, with D perhaps TRBD1 (6 bases). The length of the CDR3 is 16 residues. The germline V gene encodes CDR1 SGDLS and CDR2 YYNGEE. V gave up 2 bases and J gave up 4 bases, with 13 bases separating them. CDR3: CASSVPRGRGANVLTF. The CDR3 bases are TGTGCCAGCAGCGTGCCCAGGGGTCGGGGGGCCAACGTCCTGACTTTC.

This clonotype was picked up a small number of times. This chain links TRBV19 with TRBJ1-2, with a weak D call TRBD1 (5 bases). CDR3 length equals 15 residues. V was pared by 9 bases and J by 3 bases, with 20 bases between. Germline CDR1 reads LNHDA; CDR2 reads SQIVND (reference sequence). Here the CDR3 DNA reads TGTGCCAGCGTTATCGGGGGAGGTGAGCACTATGGCTACACCTTC. It yields the protein CASVIGGGEHYGYTF.

The chain uses TRBV7-2 and TRBJ1-1; no definite D call. Germline V gene data show CDR1 as SGHTA and CDR2 as FQGNSA. Trimming stripped 2 bases from V and 1 base from J, with 5 bases between. This CDR3 contains 13 residues. The CDR3 loop is CASSLNTNTEAFF. The CDR3 DNA follows: TGTGCCAGCAGCTTAAATACGAACACTGAAGCTTTCTTT. The full variable domain, completed using reference TRBV7-2 and TRBJ1-1, is GAGVSQSPSNKVTEKGKDVELRCDPISGHTALYWYRQSLGQGLEFLIYFQGNSAPDKSGLPSDRFSAERTGGSVSTLTIQRTQQEDSAVYLCASSLNTNTEAFFGQGTRLTVV.

The chain recombines TRBV24-1 with TRBJ1-1; 11 positions agree with TRBD1. This CDR3 has 14 amino acids. Trimming removed 5 bases from V and 7 bases from J; junction bases left unmatched: 5. Per the germline V gene, CDR1 is KGHDR and CDR2 is SFDVKD. DNA for the CDR3: TGTGCCACCAGTGCGGGGACAGGGGGAATTGAAGCTTTCTTT. Protein: CATSAGTGGIEAFF.

V is TRBV4-2 and J is TRBJ2-2; D is possibly TRBD2 (5 bases). Germline values: CDR1 LGHNA, CDR2 YNFKEQ. CDR3 length: 13 amino acids. Trimming took 0 bases from V and 6 from J, leaving 5 bases between them. The CDR3 spells CASSQERAGELFF. The CDR3 DNA sequence: TGTGCCAGCAGCCAAGAGAGGGCCGGGGAGCTGTTTTTT.

The rearrangement uses TRBV28 and TRBJ1-2, with 7 bases fitting TRBD1. V was pared by 6 bases and J by 5 bases, with 12 bases of the junction left unmatched. The CDR3 sequence is 15 residues long. Germline lookup yields CDR1 MDHEN and CDR2 SYDVKM. CDR3 sequence: CASSPLDRDDYGYTF. The CDR3 bases are TGTGCCAGCAGCCCCCTAGACAGGGACGATTATGGCTACACCTTC.

This clonotype was recorded at least ten times. The chain combines TRBV4-3 with TRBJ1-1, with D possibly matching TRBD1 (6 bases). The germline V gene encodes CDR1 LGHNA and CDR2 YSLEER. The ends were cut back, 0 bases at V and 3 bases at J, with 11 bases in the middle. CDR3 length equals 15 residues. The CDR3 sequence: CASSQEGRGYTEAFF. The CDR3 DNA follows: TGCGCCAGCAGCCAAGAGGGCAGGGGTTACACTGAAGCTTTCTTT.

About this clonotype itself: The junction and the germline gene differ at one end; a read error may be behind it. The chain couples TRBV7-9 to TRBJ2-5; D is uncertain. CDR3 length: 8 residues. Germline loops: CDR1 SEHNR, CDR2 FQNEAQ (reference sequence). Here the CDR3 reads CASSPSGF. CDR3 DNA sequence: TGTGCCAGCAGCCCGTCAGGCTTC.

The chain carries TRBV6-2 or TRBV6-3 and TRBJ2-7; D gene ambiguous. There are 13 residues in the CDR3. The V end was cut by 2 bases, the J end by 2 bases, with 7 bases between. Germline V CDR1 and CDR2: MNHEY, SVGEGT. The chain's CDR3 is CASSYTDAYEQYV. The CDR3 nucleotides are TGTGCCAGCAGTTACACTGATGCCTACGAGCAGTACGTC.

This chain uses TRBV9 with TRBJ2-5; unclear D gene. The CDR3 has 12 amino acids. CDR1 is SGDLS and CDR2 is YYNGEE in the germline V gene. V was cut by 4 bases and J by 5 bases, with 9 bases left in between. CDR3 region: CASSSRSETQYF. As DNA, the CDR3 is TGTGCCAGCAGCTCCCGATCGGAGACCCAGTACTTC.

On this clonotype itself: A single base separates this from a much larger clone, so it may be a read error. The rearrangement joins TRBV5-1 to TRBJ2-1, with 11 bases matching TRBD1. This CDR3 has 15 residues. From germline, CDR1 is SGHRS and CDR2 YFSETQ. Here the CDR3 reads CASSGQGAAYNAQFF. CDR3 nucleotide sequence: TGCGCCAGCAGCGGACAGGGGGCGGCCTACAATGCGCAGTTCTTC.

The genes are TRBV18 and TRBJ1-5; D may be TRBD1 (5 bases). The CDR3 length is 16 residues. With 2 bases removed from V and 0 bases from J, the gap between germline ends came to 11 bases. Germline assignment: CDR1 KGHSH and CDR2 LQKENI. The CDR3 reads CASSPVVGDSNQPQHF. DNA of the CDR3: TGTGCCAGCTCACCAGTAGTGGGGGATAGCAATCAGCCCCAGCATTTT. The complete variable domain, with remaining parts taken from reference TRBV18 and TRBJ1-5, reads NAGVMQNPRHLVRRRGQEARLRCSPMKGHSHVYWYRQLPEEGLKFMVYLQKENIIDESGMPKERFSAEFPKEGPSILRIQQVVRGDSAAYFCASSPVVGDSNQPQHFGDGTRLSIL.

The chain combines TRBV6-2 or TRBV6-3 with TRBJ2-5, with 7 positions matching TRBD2. The junction had 1 base not matched to a gene; V was cut back by 6 bases and J by 6 bases. This CDR3 is 11 amino acids long. Germline V lookup: CDR1 MNHEY, CDR2 SVGEGT. The CDR3 is CASRREKTQYF. Written as DNA, the CDR3 is TGTGCCAGCAGGCGGGAGAAGACCCAGTACTTC.

This clonotype was detected ten times or more. This rearrangement joins TRBV6-5 to TRBJ2-7, with D unclear. This CDR3 comprises 12 residues. CDR1 and CDR2 from the germline V gene are MNHEY and SVGAGI. V was trimmed by 6 bases and J by 2 bases, leaving 8 bases between them. The CDR3 region is CASSPDTYEQYF. The CDR3 DNA sequence: TGTGCCAGCAGCCCCGACACCTACGAGCAGTACTTC.

There are many counts of this clonotype. The genes are TRBV7-2 and TRBJ2-1; no clear D. Germline assignment: CDR1 SGHTA and CDR2 FQGNSA. CDR3 length: 11 residues. The V end was cut by 5 bases, the J end by 9 bases, with 8 bases between. The CDR3 nucleotides read TGTGCCAGCAGCACAAGGGTTGAGCAGTTCTTC. Translated, it gives CASSTRVEQFF.

The CDR3 nucleotides are TGCAGCGCTCAAGCGGGTTTCAATGAGCAGTTCTTC. Its translation is CSAQAGFNEQFF. This rearrangement joins TRBV20-1 to TRBJ2-1; possible D gene TRBD2, 6 bases. The length of the CDR3 is 12 residues. Germline CDR1 is DFQATT and CDR2 is SNEGSKA (reference sequence).

A few counts support this clonotype. This rearrangement joins TRBV7-2 to TRBJ2-5; 7 bases align to TRBD1. The germline V gene has CDR1 SGHTA and CDR2 FQGNSA. V dropped 5 bases and J dropped 1; count of bases not matched to a gene: 7. This CDR3 has 15 residues. This chain's CDR3 is CASSGDRASQETQYF. DNA of the CDR3: TGTGCCAGCAGCGGCGACAGGGCCTCCCAAGAGACCCAGTACTTC. The entire variable domain, with the rest obtained from reference TRBV7-2 and TRBJ2-5, is as follows: GAGVSQSPSNKVTEKGKDVELRCDPISGHTALYWYRQSLGQGLEFLIYFQGNSAPDKSGLPSDRFSAERTGGSVSTLTIQRTQQEDSAVYLCASSGDRASQETQYFGPGTRLLVL.

V gene TRBV6-1 combines with J gene TRBJ2-2, with TRBD2 matching 7 bases. The J segment lost 6 bases and the V segment lost 6 bases, leaving 7 bases of the junction unmatched. Per germline, CDR1 MNHNS and CDR2 SASEGT. There are 14 residues in the CDR3. The CDR3 protein is CASRGGDVAGELFF. The CDR3 DNA reads TGTGCCAGCAGGGGGGGGGATGTAGCCGGGGAGCTGTTTTTT.

The rearrangement uses TRBV6-2 or TRBV6-3 and TRBJ2-7; 8 bases agree with TRBD1. Germline V lookup: CDR1 MNHEY, CDR2 SVGEGT. The CDR3 covers 13 residues. Unmatched junction bases numbered 7, after V lost 6 bases and J lost 6 bases. The CDR3 loop is CASRQDRVSEQYV. The CDR3 coding sequence is TGTGCCAGCAGACAGGACAGGGTAAGCGAGCAGTACGTC.

This clonotype was seen more than once but under ten times. This chain connects TRBV5-1 to TRBJ1-4, with D possibly TRBD1 on 5 matching bases. CDR1 is SGHRS and CDR2 is YFSETQ in the germline V gene. The length of the CDR3 is 15 residues. Trimming took 0 bases from V and 7 from J, leaving 13 bases between them. As DNA, the CDR3 is TGCGCCAGCAGCTTGGATCCGGGGCCGGGTGAAAAACTGTTTTTT. This codes for CASSLDPGPGEKLFF.

A few counts support this clonotype. One end of the junction is discordant with germline, which a read error may explain. The genes are TRBV5-1 and TRBJ1-1; possibly TRBD1 for D (5 bases). The CDR3 contains 17 residues. Germline lookup yields CDR1 SGHRS and CDR2 YFSETQ. This CDR3 reads CACSLAFRVQGGTEAFF. The CDR3 DNA reads TGCGCCTGCAGCTTGGCGTTTCGGGTCCAGGGCGGAACTGAAGCTTTCTTT.

The gene calls are TRBV15 and TRBJ2-5; 13 bases are a match to TRBD2. V dropped 5 bases and J dropped 5; count of bases not matched to a gene: 11. Looked up from germline, CDR1 is LNHNV and CDR2 is YYDKDF (reference sequence). The CDR3 consists of 17 residues. The CDR3 sequence: CATSDKVGLAGAETQYF. The CDR3 bases are TGTGCCACCAGCGACAAAGTAGGACTAGCGGGGGCGGAGACCCAGTACTTC. Complete variable domain (other parts from reference TRBV15 and TRBJ2-5): DAMVIQNPRYQVTQFGKPVTLSCSQTLNHNVMYWYQQKSSQAPKLLFHYYDKDFNNEADTPDNFQSRRPNTSFCFLDIRSPGLGDTAMYLCATSDKVGLAGAETQYFGPGTRLLVL.

The CDR3 bases are TGCGCCAGCAGCCAAGATGACGGGGGGGGAGATACGCAGTATTTT. Translating it yields CASSQDDGGGDTQYF. The J gene is TRBJ2-3, the V gene TRBV4-3, with 8 bases aligning to TRBD2. Germline V CDR1 and CDR2: LGHNA, YSLEER. The CDR3 length is 15 residues. J was trimmed by 5 bases and V by 0 bases; bases with no gene match: 4.

This clonotype is large. The genes are TRBV7-2 and TRBJ2-1; 15 nucleotides line up with TRBD2. J gave up 8 bases and V 1 base, and 18 bases lay outside the gene matches. The CDR3 contains 21 residues. The V gene's germline CDR1 is SGHTA and CDR2 FQGNSA. In nucleotides, the CDR3 is TGTGCCAGCAGCTTAGAACACCCTTGGACTAGCGGGGGGGGTTTTCTCGATGAGCAGTTCTTC. Translating it yields CASSLEHPWTSGGGFLDEQFF.